The 18 T cell receptor beta chains below were found in one sample sequenced in a study of metastatic and nonmetastatic thyroid tumors. TCRdb reprocessed the PCR reads via MiXCR. The data hold some 40,000 clones, with about 24% observed a single time. Prior to thyroid surgery, none of the patients had received any treatment. Source material: tumor tissue. The receptors were sampled from a female donor with papillary thyroid cancer or a benign thyroid nodule (not recorded which). Some clones in this sample may be carry-over from other donors' samples.

This clone showed up many times. The chain links TRBV5-1 to TRBJ2-1; 12 nucleotides agree with TRBD2. The CDR3 is made up of 15 amino acids. V trimming: 0 bases; J trimming: 10 bases; junction bases outside the gene matches: 5. Germline lookup yields CDR1 SGHRS and CDR2 YFSETQ. CDR3 sequence reads: CASSLGLAGVKEQFF. CDR3 sequence (DNA): TGCGCCAGCAGCTTGGGACTAGCGGGAGTTAAGGAGCAGTTCTTC.

This clone was counted a few times. The rearrangement links TRBV6-5 to TRBJ2-7; D ambiguous. The CDR3 length is 18 residues. Trimming shortened V by 3 bases and J by 0 bases, and 21 bases separated the two germline ends. Germline V CDR1 and CDR2: MNHEY, SVGAGI. This CDR3 is CASSYPGLLLESSYEQYF. In DNA form, the CDR3 reads TGTGCCAGCAGTTATCCCGGTTTGTTGCTGGAGAGCTCCTACGAGCAGTACTTC.

This clone was seen a handful of times. Being one base from a much bigger clone, this may be a read error. The chain combines TRBV29-1 with TRBJ2-5, with a weak D call TRBD2 (6 bases). The CDR3 length is 13 residues. The germline V gene has CDR1 SQVTM and CDR2 ANQGSEA. The V gene lost 5 bases and the J gene lost 2 bases, with 12 bases spanning the gap. The chain's CDR3 is CSVWGRGQETQYF. Written as DNA, the CDR3 is TGCAGCGTTTGGGGACGGGGGCAAGAGACCCAGTACTTC.

This clone is deemed medium-sized. This rearrangement joins TRBV2 to TRBJ2-2, with unresolved D. The CDR3 sequence is 14 residues long. Trimming stripped 8 bases from V and 2 bases from J, with 12 bases between. Germline-derived CDR1 and CDR2 are SNHLY and FYNNEI. The CDR3, as DNA: TGTGCCAGCCATCCAGGATCTAACACCGGGGAGCTGTTTTTT. It codes for CASHPGSNTGELFF.

The sample holds many counts of this clone. V and J are TRBV5-4 and TRBJ1-4; D not certain. CDR1 is SGHNT and CDR2 is YYREEE in the germline V gene (reference sequence). The CDR3 length is 14 residues. Trimming removed 0 bases from V and 7 bases from J, with 10 bases in between. The CDR3 spells CASSLDMGSEKLFF. The CDR3 coding sequence is TGTGCCAGCAGCTTGGACATGGGGAGTGAAAAACTGTTTTTT. The variable domain in full, with the rest retrieved from reference TRBV5-4 and TRBJ1-4, is ETGVTQSPTHLIKTRGQQVTLRCSSQSGHNTVSWYQQALGQGPQFIFQYYREEENGRGNFPPRFSGLQFPNYSSELNVNALELDDSALYLCASSLDMGSEKLFFGSGTQLSVL.

This clone has ten or more counts. The J gene is TRBJ1-1, the V gene TRBV7-9; unclear D gene. Germline V lookup: CDR1 SEHNR, CDR2 FQNEAQ (reference sequence). The length of the CDR3 is 13 residues. Trimming took 5 bases from V and 10 from J, leaving 17 bases between them. This CDR3 is CASSPRAPLSAFF. The CDR3 nucleotides are TGTGCCAGCAGCCCCCGGGCCCCCCTTTCAGCTTTCTTT.

The V and J genes are TRBV20-1 and TRBJ1-2, with TRBD1 matching over 8 bases. This CDR3 region has 14 residues. CDR1 and CDR2 (germline): DFQATT, SNEGSKA (reference sequence). V was pared by 3 bases and J by 6 bases, with 9 bases of the junction left unmatched. CDR3 bases: TGCAGTGCTAGGCGACAGGGGCATTCGGATGGCTACACCTTC. It yields the protein CSARRQGHSDGYTF.

The chain uses TRBV6-1 and TRBJ2-7; tentative D call: TRBD2 (5 bases). The CDR3 covers 15 residues. In germline, CDR1 is MNHNS, CDR2 SASEGT. The V end was cut by 2 bases, the J end by 7 bases, with 18 bases between. The CDR3 is CASSESLIASGEQYV. The CDR3 bases are TGTGCCAGCAGTGAAAGTTTAATAGCTTCGGGGGAGCAGTACGTC.

The rearrangement links TRBV6-4 to TRBJ1-1; D gene unclear. The CDR3 runs 16 residues. Germline V gene lookup returns CDR1 MRHNA and CDR2 SNTAGT. V was cut by 5 bases and J by 3 bases, with 19 bases left in between. CDR3 nucleotides: TGTGCCAGCAGTTCCGTCGTTCGTATTACGGACACTGAAGCTTTCTTT. This translates into CASSSVVRITDTEAFF.

The rearrangement uses TRBV7-2 and TRBJ1-1; no firm D call. This CDR3 is 14 amino acids long. V shed 4 bases and J shed 11 bases, with 20 bases lying between them. CDR1 and CDR2 (germline): SGHTA, FQGNSA. The CDR3 loop reads CASSSTQCGFGAFF. The CDR3 coding sequence is TGTGCCAGCAGCTCAACACAGTGTGGCTTCGGTGCTTTCTTT.

A word on this clone: This may be a read error, as it is one base from a much larger clone. CDR3 residues: CASMLSSGYTNEQFF. DNA for the CDR3: TGTGCCAGTATGTTGTCGTCGGGATACACCAATGAGCAGTTCTTC. The rearrangement links TRBV19 to TRBJ2-1; D might be TRBD2 (5 bases). V was clipped by 7 bases and J by 6 bases, with 19 bases between them. Germline V gene lookup returns CDR1 LNHDA and CDR2 SQIVND (reference sequence). This CDR3 is built from 15 residues.

The table lists this clone with many counts. This clone may be a read error of a much larger clone one base away. This CDR3 is also generated by other DNA sequences in the sample. The chain joins TRBV6-1 to TRBJ2-7; D unresolved. Germline lookup yields CDR1 MNHNS and CDR2 SASEGT. V gave up 4 bases and J gave up 3 bases, with 7 bases separating them. This CDR3 spans 12 amino acids. The CDR3 region has the DNA TGTGCCAGCAGTGGGCAGTTCTACGAGCAGTACTTC. This sequence encodes CASSGQFYEQYF.

The rearrangement joins TRBV11-2 to TRBJ1-6; TRBD1 agrees at 10 bases. The trim removed 5 bases at V and 9 bases at J, leaving 7 bases unmatched. Germline V gene data show CDR1 as SGHAT and CDR2 as FQNNGV. The CDR3 runs to 15 residues. CDR3 nucleotide sequence: TGTGCCAGCAGCCCTCGACAGGGGGCGATTTCACCCCTCCACTTT. Its translation: CASSPRQGAISPLHF.

This sequence joins TRBV6-2 or TRBV6-3 and TRBJ1-5; TRBD1 is a possible D gene (6 bases). Germline V gene data show CDR1 as MNHEY and CDR2 as SVGEGT. This CDR3 has 14 residues. V was clipped by 3 bases and J by 9 bases, with 15 bases between them. The CDR3, as DNA: TGTGCCAGCAGTTATACAGGGTCTTTACCGCCCCAGCATTTT. Its protein is CASSYTGSLPPQHF.

Many counts were recorded for this clone. The germline gene is not matched at one end of the junction; a read error may be the cause. V and J are TRBV4-2 and TRBJ1-5, with 7 bases fitting TRBD1. Germline loops: CDR1 LGHNA, CDR2 YNFKEQ. The CDR3 runs to 16 residues. The CDR3 loop is CASSKDRGLSGQPQHF. The CDR3 DNA follows: TGTGCCAGCAGCAAAGATAGGGGGCTCAGTGGTCAGCCCCAGCATTTT.

This clone was picked up many times. This chain connects TRBV2 to TRBJ1-1; TRBD1 is a possible D gene (5 bases). Between the trimmed V and J ends, which lost 4 bases and 4 bases, there was a span of 16 bases. CDR3 length: 15 residues. CDR1 and CDR2 from the germline V gene are SNHLY and FYNNEI. The CDR3 nucleotides are TGTGCCAGCAGTGGGCAGGGACTTAGTGGCACTGAAGCTTTCTTT. It yields the protein CASSGQGLSGTEAFF.

The chain carries TRBV7-2 and TRBJ2-1, with unresolved D. The V gene's germline CDR1 is SGHTA and CDR2 FQGNSA. Trimming pared 5 bases from V and 10 bases from J, leaving 12 bases between. The CDR3 runs 12 residues. As DNA, the CDR3 is TGTGCCAGCAGCCCGTCTGTGTTGGAGCAGTTCTTC. Protein sequence: CASSPSVLEQFF.

The chain combines TRBV28 with TRBJ1-1, with 8 bases fitting TRBD1. The CDR3 is made up of 13 amino acids. Germline CDR1 MDHEN, CDR2 SYDVKM. V lost 5 bases, J lost 6 bases, and 5 bases stayed unmatched. The CDR3 here is CASSETGEPEAFF. The CDR3 DNA follows: TGTGCCAGCAGTGAGACAGGGGAGCCTGAAGCTTTCTTT.